This TCR beta chain was profiled in a study of cytomegalovirus exposure and HLA in healthy donors. Overall study results and limits: Per a prior analysis, the majority of TCR beta V segments were productive roughly 87% or roughly 30% of the time. The listing of roughly 160 TCR beta chains classed them as cytomegalovirus-associated.

This clone was recorded a few times. As yet, its antigen is unknown. The PCR ran on 60 Vbeta and 13 Jbeta primers. Repertoires were generated with immunoSEQ multiplex PCR, while TCRdb's copy carries only in-frame clones and drops some. The table has around 150,000 clones, roughly 78% seen once. With 8 bases removed from V and 6 bases from J, the gap between germline ends came to 20 bases. The CDR3 has 14 amino acids. Germline lookup yields CDR1 MNHNS and CDR2 SASEGT. The chain is built from TRBV6-1 and TRBJ2-7; possibly TRBD2 for D (6 bases). The TCR originated in a man aged 50-59 years in good health and CMV-seropositive. Sequencing was done on a sample of PBMCs. This CDR3 is CASRSPGLVGEQYF. The CDR3 nucleotides read TGTGCCAGCCGCTCCCCGGGACTGGTGGGCGAGCAGTACTTC.